Shown below are 8 T cell receptor beta chains from a single sample sequenced in a study of T cells in localized non-small cell lung cancer. TCRdb keeps only in-frame clones here, not all; method: immunoSEQ multiplex PCR. The sample records tens of thousands of clones, approximately 84% being singletons. Material: peripheral blood, obtained before any cancer treatment. The receptors come from an older female donor with stage I lung adenocarcinoma.

This chain links TRBV21-1 with TRBJ2-7; the table's TRBD1 call for D was not verified on the DNA. TRBV21-1 is flagged as a pseudogene. The CDR3 contains 16 residues. DNA for the CDR3: TGTGCCAGCAGCAAGGTACACAGGTGGGTTGGGTACGAGCAGTACTTC. Translation gives CASSKVHRWVGYEQYF.

V usage is TRBV4-1 and J usage is TRBJ1-2, with 8 bases fitting TRBD1. This CDR3 is built from 15 residues. The V gene end was trimmed by 4 bases and the J gene end by 4 bases; junction bases not matched to a gene: 8. Germline V gene lookup returns CDR1 MGHRA and CDR2 YSYEKL. The CDR3 nucleotides read TGCGCCAGCAGCCCGCCAGGACAGGGTCCCTATGGCTACACCTTC. It specifies CASSPPGQGPYGYTF.

The rearrangement uses TRBV5-1 and TRBJ2-7; D might be TRBD1 (5 bases). The germline V gene has CDR1 SGHRS and CDR2 YFSETQ. The germline V and J ends were trimmed by 0 bases and 0 bases, with 7 bases remaining between them. The CDR3 contains 14 residues. CDR3 amino acids: CASSLAQGSYEQYF. For the CDR3, the DNA is TGCGCCAGCAGCTTGGCGCAGGGCTCCTACGAGCAGTACTTC.

The chain joins TRBV9 to TRBJ1-2, with D possibly TRBD1 on 5 matching bases. V lost 0 bases and J lost 3, with 9 bases in between. Germline V CDR1 and CDR2: SGDLS, YYNGEE. The CDR3 is made up of 14 amino acids. The CDR3 here is CASSVDGTDYGYTF. The DNA of the CDR3 is TGTGCCAGCAGCGTAGATGGGACGGACTATGGCTACACCTTC.

This clone was seen only once. The V and J genes are TRBV29-1 and TRBJ1-2, with 12 positions matching TRBD1. In germline, CDR1 is SQVTM, CDR2 ANQGSEA. J gave up 8 bases and V 5 bases, and 9 bases lay outside the gene matches. The CDR3 loop spans 14 amino acids. CDR3 DNA: TGCAGCGTTCCGGGACAGGGGGCGATGCGGGGCTACACCTTC. Translating gives CSVPGQGAMRGYTF.

The chain has TRBV4-3 and TRBJ1-5; D might be TRBD1 (6 bases). Per the germline V gene, CDR1 is LGHNA and CDR2 is YSLEER. This CDR3 spans 14 amino acids. V lost 2 bases to trimming and J lost 6 bases, with 11 bases between them. The DNA for the CDR3 is TGCGCCAGCAGCCAACACAGGGTACGTCAGCCCCAGCATTTT. Translation gives CASSQHRVRQPQHF.

This clone was counted once. The genes are TRBV7-8 and TRBJ2-7; a possible D gene is TRBD1 (5 bases). The CDR3 runs 16 residues. Germline loops: CDR1 SGHVS, CDR2 FQNEAQ. The V gene lost 5 bases and the J gene lost 1 base, with 18 bases spanning the gap. The CDR3 spells CASSPLQGRMSYEQYF. Here the CDR3 DNA reads TGTGCCAGCAGCCCTTTGCAGGGTCGAATGTCCTACGAGCAGTACTTC.

The chain employs TRBV5-4 and TRBJ2-1; no reliable D call. The CDR3 totals 16 residues. The V gene lost 4 bases and the J gene lost 2 bases, with 16 bases spanning the gap. Germline loops: CDR1 SGHNT, CDR2 YYREEE (reference sequence). CDR3: CASSAGFFQAYNEQFF. The CDR3 DNA reads as TGTGCCAGCAGCGCAGGTTTCTTTCAGGCCTACAATGAGCAGTTCTTC. The variable domain in full, completed from reference TRBV5-4 and TRBJ2-1, reads ETGVTQSPTHLIKTRGQQVTLRCSSQSGHNTVSWYQQALGQGPQFIFQYYREEENGRGNFPPRFSGLQFPNYSSELNVNALELDDSALYLCASSAGFFQAYNEQFFGPGTRLTVL.